The 17 T cell receptor beta chains below were found in one sample sequenced in a study of blood T cell repertoires in COVID-19. Sequenced by immunoSEQ multiplex PCR; TCRdb stores in-frame clones only, minus some. The sample has more than 300,000 clones, just under 90% seen once. Sequencing was done on a sample of peripheral blood. These receptors all stem from a woman between 25 and 40 years old with COVID-19, enrolled during active disease.

J is TRBJ2-2 and V is TRBV29-1; 7 bases are shared with TRBD1. The CDR3 is 13 amino acids. V shed 6 bases, J shed 4 bases, and the junction held 5 bases outside the gene matches. Germline-derived CDR1 and CDR2 are SQVTM and ANQGSEA. The CDR3 protein is CSVTGEFTGELFF. Written as DNA, the CDR3 is TGCAGCGTAACAGGGGAGTTCACCGGGGAGCTGTTTTTT.

This chain links TRBV11-3 with TRBJ2-5, with 7 bases identical to TRBD1. The CDR3 loop spans 14 amino acids. V lost 4 bases to trimming and J lost 2 bases; unmatched junction nucleotides: 4. Germline CDR1 is SGHNT and CDR2 is YENEEA. The CDR3 protein is CASSWRQGQETQYF. The CDR3 region has the DNA TGTGCCAGCAGCTGGAGACAGGGTCAAGAGACCCAGTACTTC.

This chain links TRBV29-1 with TRBJ1-4; D remains unclear. The germline V and J ends were trimmed by 6 bases and 0 bases, with 11 bases remaining between them. The CDR3 runs 14 residues. The germline gives CDR1 SQVTM, CDR2 ANQGSEA. This CDR3 reads CSVKYSATNEKLFF. The CDR3 DNA reads as TGCAGCGTCAAATACAGTGCAACTAATGAAAAACTGTTTTTT.

This clone was seen just once. The chain has TRBV3-1 (or the pseudogene TRBV3-2) and TRBJ2-5; D call uncertain. Per the germline V gene, CDR1 is LGHDT and CDR2 is YNNKEL (reference sequence). The length of the CDR3 is 12 residues. The V end lost 3 bases, the J end lost 7 bases, and 9 bases lay between the germline ends. The CDR3, as DNA: TGTGCCAGCAGCCACACGACGGGGACCCAGTACTTC. As protein: CASSHTTGTQYF.

The chain links TRBV18 to TRBJ2-1; 9 positions match TRBD1. Germline V lookup: CDR1 KGHSH, CDR2 LQKENI. The CDR3 is 16 residues long. J gave up 6 bases and V 1 base, and 7 bases lay outside the gene matches. Here the CDR3 reads CASSPQGTGQSNEQFF. The CDR3 region has the DNA TGTGCCAGCTCACCACAAGGGACAGGGCAGTCCAATGAGCAGTTCTTC.

The chain carries TRBV4-1 and TRBJ2-4; TRBD2 agrees at 7 bases. The CDR3 sequence is 14 residues long. Per germline, CDR1 MGHRA and CDR2 YSYEKL. J was trimmed by 8 bases and V by 0 bases; bases with no gene match: 4. This CDR3 reads CASSQDGSGDIQYF. The CDR3 nucleotides read TGCGCCAGCAGCCAAGATGGGAGCGGGGACATTCAGTACTTC.

The rearrangement uses TRBV24-1 and TRBJ2-1, with D possibly matching TRBD2 (6 bases). This CDR3 is 13 amino acids long. Germline lookup yields CDR1 KGHDR and CDR2 SFDVKD. V shed 8 bases and J shed 8 bases, with 15 bases lying between them. Written as DNA, the CDR3 is TGTGCCACCACGGCGGGGCCTTTCGATGAGCAGTTCTTC. This encodes CATTAGPFDEQFF.

The chain carries TRBV2 and TRBJ2-7, with TRBD2 as a possible D gene (6 bases). V was pared by 6 bases and J by 7 bases, with 19 bases between. In germline, CDR1 is SNHLY, CDR2 FYNNEI. The CDR3 runs to 14 residues. The CDR3 region is CASSSGDLRGEQYF. In nucleotides, the CDR3 is TGTGCCAGCAGCTCGGGGGACCTCCGAGGGGAGCAGTACTTC.

This rearrangement joins TRBV10-1 to TRBJ1-1; perhaps TRBD1 as D (5 bases). The CDR3 totals 15 residues. Germline V gives CDR1 WNHNN, CDR2 SYGVQD (reference sequence). Trimming took off 2 bases at V and 11 bases at J, with 21 bases between the two ends. The CDR3 region is CASSETPTQGSNAFF. In DNA form, the CDR3 reads TGCGCCAGCAGTGAGACCCCGACCCAGGGATCTAACGCTTTCTTT.

The chain joins TRBV28 to TRBJ2-2; D remains ambiguous. Germline V gives CDR1 MDHEN, CDR2 SYDVKM. V dropped 5 bases and J dropped 6 bases, with 7 bases sitting between them. The CDR3 is made up of 12 amino acids. CDR3 in DNA: TGTGCCAGCAGTCTCCTGTCCGGGGAGCTGTTTTTT. It codes for CASSLLSGELFF.

The V call is TRBV21-1, the J call TRBJ1-1. TRBV21-1 is marked as a pseudogene. This CDR3 contains 10 residues. The CDR3 sequence: CASSRGNPFF. The CDR3 DNA is TGTGCCAGCAGCAGAGGAAACCCTTTCTTT.

The chain combines TRBV4-1 with TRBJ2-3; 13 positions agree with TRBD2. The germline V gene has CDR1 MGHRA and CDR2 YSYEKL. V trimming: 4 bases; J trimming: 2 bases; junction bases outside the gene matches: 6. The CDR3 has 17 amino acids. CDR3 DNA: TGCGCCAGCAGCCTTAGGACTAGCGGGGGCCCCACAGATACGCAGTATTTT. This encodes CASSLRTSGGPTDTQYF.

This chain connects TRBV27 to TRBJ2-1; 12 bases match TRBD2. Trimming at V came to 1 base and at J to 9 bases, leaving 7 bases not matched to a gene. CDR3 length: 16 amino acids. Per the germline V gene, CDR1 is MNHEY and CDR2 is SMNVEV (reference sequence). The CDR3 nucleotides read TGTGCCAGCAGTTTATTCCCTAGCGGGGGGGCTTTTGAGCAGTTCTTC. The encoded protein is CASSLFPSGGAFEQFF.

This sequence joins TRBV7-7 and TRBJ2-5; no firm D call. This CDR3 contains 14 residues. V lost 3 bases, J lost 0 bases, and 8 bases lay in between. Germline lookup yields CDR1 SSHAT and CDR2 FNYEAQ (reference sequence). The CDR3 sequence: CASSFGSYQETQYF. CDR3 nucleotide sequence: TGTGCCAGCAGCTTCGGGTCGTACCAAGAGACCCAGTACTTC. The complete variable domain, with remaining parts taken from reference TRBV7-7 and TRBJ2-5, reads GAGVSQSPRYKVTKRGQDVTLRCDPISSHATLYWYQQALGQGPEFLTYFNYEAQPDKSGLPSDRFSAERPEGSISTLTIQRTEQRDSAMYRCASSFGSYQETQYFGPGTRLLVL.

J is TRBJ1-1 and V is TRBV28; maybe TRBD1 (6 bases). Deletions cut 7 bases from V and 6 bases from J, with 15 bases between. CDR1 is MDHEN and CDR2 is SYDVKM in the germline V gene. The CDR3 has 13 residues. CDR3 DNA sequence: TGTGCCAGCATCAACCGGACAGCACCTGAAGCTTTCTTT. The encoded protein is CASINRTAPEAFF.

This rearrangement joins TRBV19 to TRBJ1-1, with TRBD1 identical over 7 bases. Germline loops: CDR1 LNHDA, CDR2 SQIVND (reference sequence). This CDR3 is 13 amino acids long. The V gene end was trimmed by 3 bases and the J gene end by 9 bases; junction bases not matched to a gene: 7. The CDR3 nucleotides read TGTGCCAGTAGTATTACAGGGGAGGACAAAGCTTTCTTT. The encoded protein is CASSITGEDKAFF.

The CDR3 bases are TGTGCCAGCTCACCCCTTCCCGGGACAAACTCTGGGGCCAACGTCCTGACTTTC. Protein product: CASSPLPGTNSGANVLTF. V usage is TRBV18 and J usage is TRBJ2-6; weak D call: TRBD1 (6 bases). Germline loops: CDR1 KGHSH, CDR2 LQKENI. Trimming pared 3 bases from V and 0 bases from J, leaving 15 bases between. CDR3 length equals 18 residues.